The rows below give T cell receptor beta chains drawn from one sample of a study of blood T cell repertoires in COVID-19. Produced via immunoSEQ multiplex PCR; TCRdb's table is partial and in-frame only. The sample contains roughly 280,000 clones, about 88% of which appear only once. Material: peripheral blood. The receptor source for this set is a woman in her 30s with COVID-19, enrolled during active disease. The CDR3 runs from the conserved cysteine through the conserved F or W. Fields, in order: J gene, D gene, V gene, clone size, CDR3 DNA, CDR3 protein. D genes are given only for firm matches. Some rows have no size entry. The others give once, few or many, or a class for an expanded clone.

TRBJ1-1	-	TRBV27	once	TGTGCCAGCAGTTTATTTCAGAACACTGAAGCTTTCTTT	CASSLFQNTEAFF
TRBJ2-1	TRBD2	TRBV7-6	-	TGTGCCAGCAGCTTAATAGCGGGACCCCTGGATGAGCAGTTCTTC	CASSLIAGPLDEQFF
TRBJ2-7	-	TRBV2	-	TGTGCCAGCAGCCCGTTGTACGAGCAGTACTTC	CASSPLYEQYF
TRBJ2-7	TRBD2	TRBV28	-	TGTGCCAGCAGTTTGCGTCGGACTAGCGGGACCCCGGGGGAGCAGTACTTC	CASSLRRTSGTPGEQYF
TRBJ1-5	TRBD1	TRBV5-1	few	TGCGCCAGCAGCCTAGGGGGACAGGGAGATCAGCCCCAGCATTTT	CASSLGGQGDQPQHF
TRBJ2-7	TRBD1	TRBV2	-	TGTGCCAGCAGTGACTCGGGACAGGGCCTCGAGCAGTACTTC	CASSDSGQGLEQYF
TRBJ2-7	-	TRBV28	-	TGTGCCAGCAGTTTAATCGTAGACAGCTACGAGCAGTACTTC	CASSLIVDSYEQYF
TRBJ2-1	TRBD1	TRBV7-6	once	TGTGCCAGCAGCTTAGCGTGGAAGGACAGGAACCCCAATGAGCAGTTCTTC	CASSLAWKDRNPNEQFF
TRBJ2-2	TRBD2	TRBV5-1	-	TGCGCCAGCAGACTCCCTCTAGCGGGAGAGACGAACACCGGGGAGCTGTTTTTT	CASRLPLAGETNTGELFF
TRBJ2-6	-	TRBV9	-	TGTGCCAGCAGCCCCGACAGAAAGTTCTCTGGGGCCAACGTCCTGACTTTC	CASSPDRKFSGANVLTF
TRBJ2-7	TRBD1	TRBV3-1/TRBV3-2	once	TGTGCCAGCAGCCCCGGGACAGGGGCCTACGAGCAGTACTTC	CASSPGTGAYEQYF
TRBJ2-7	-	TRBV24-1	-	TGTGCCACCAGTGATTTTGGGGACACCGAGTATTACTTC	CATSDFGDTEYYF
TRBJ1-2	-	TRBV25-1	-	TGTGCCAGCAGTGAACTGTATCAGGGGCTGGGCTATGGCTACACCTTC	CASSELYQGLGYGYTF
TRBJ2-3	TRBD2	TRBV4-1	-	TGCGCCAGCAGCCCCCCTGGACTAGCGGGAGGGCCAGGGAACTCAGATACGCAGTATTTT	CASSPPGLAGGPGNSDTQYF
TRBJ2-1	TRBD2	TRBV7-6	-	TGTGCCAGCAGCCGCCTAGCGGGAGGTTATGAGCAGTTCTTC	CASSRLAGGYEQFF
TRBJ2-7	-	TRBV30	-	TGTGCCTGGAGGACTTTCGGACGGGGGAGCTCCTACGAGCAGTACTTC	CAWRTFGRGSSYEQYF
TRBJ1-2	TRBD1	TRBV3-1/TRBV3-2	once	TGTGCCAGCAGCCTCCGGGACAGGGCTCATTATGGCTACACCTTC	CASSLRDRAHYGYTF
TRBJ2-1	TRBD2	TRBV7-6	once	TGTGCCAGCAGCCCACTAGCGGGAGTCTACAATGAGCAGTTCTTC	CASSPLAGVYNEQFF
TRBJ2-3	TRBD1	TRBV10-3	-	TGTGCCATCAGCCAGACAGGGACAGATACGCAGTATTTT	CAISQTGTDTQYF
TRBJ1-1	-	TRBV28	-	TGTGCCAGCAGTTTAATAGCCAAGAACACTGAAGCTTTCTTT	CASSLIAKNTEAFF
TRBJ2-6	-	TRBV7-3	-	TGTGCCAGCAGCTTACGCGCGGGTGCCTCTGGGGCCAACGTCCTGACTTTC	CASSLRAGASGANVLTF
TRBJ2-1	-	TRBV24-1	once	TGTGCCACGGGACACAACAATGAGCAGTTCTTC	CATGHNNEQFF
TRBJ2-3	TRBD2	TRBV9	-	TGTGCCAGCAAACGGACTAGCGGGAGAATGAATACGCAGTATTTT	CASKRTSGRMNTQYF
TRBJ1-2	-	TRBV30	-	TGTGCCTGGAAACAGGCTGAGGGCTACACCTTC	CAWKQAEGYTF
TRBJ2-7	TRBD1	TRBV3-1/TRBV3-2	-	TGTGCCAGCAGCCTGGGGTGGACAGGGTTAATTTCCTACGAGCAGTACTTC	CASSLGWTGLISYEQYF
TRBJ2-5	-	TRBV13	-	TGTGCCAGCAGTCGATACATCTTTCAAGAGACCCAGTACTTC	CASSRYIFQETQYF
TRBJ1-5	-	TRBV3-1/TRBV3-2	-	TGTGCCAGCAGCCAAGGGGCAGGATTACTTCAGCCCCAGCATTTT	CASSQGAGLLQPQHF
TRBJ1-5	TRBD1	TRBV25-1	few	TGTGCCAGCAGCCCGGATACAGGGGGCTTCCAGCCCCAGCATTTT	CASSPDTGGFQPQHF
TRBJ2-7	-	TRBV18	-	TGTGCCAGCTCACCTCTTAACAGGGACGAGCAGTACTTC	CASSPLNRDEQYF
TRBJ2-5	-	TRBV24-1	-	TGTGCCACCAGTGATGACTTCCAAGAGACCCAGTACTTC	CATSDDFQETQYF
TRBJ2-4	TRBD2	TRBV4-3	-	TGCGCCAGCAGCCCCGTACTAGCGGGAGGGCCCAGGGGGAACATTCAGTACTTC	CASSPVLAGGPRGNIQYF
TRBJ1-1	-	TRBV7-6	-	TGTGCCAGCAGCAAAGTCGGACAGGAAGCTTTCTTT	CASSKVGQEAFF
TRBJ1-5	-	TRBV19	-	TGTGCCAGTAGTCTTGCGGATAGCAATCAGCCCCAGCATTTT	CASSLADSNQPQHF
TRBJ2-5	TRBD2	TRBV4-1	-	TGCGCCAGCAGCCACCTCGAGACTAGCATGAAGACCCAGTACTTC	CASSHLETSMKTQYF
TRBJ2-7	-	TRBV5-1	-	TGCGCCAGCAGCTTGGAACAGGCGGACTACGAGCAGTACTTC	CASSLEQADYEQYF
TRBJ2-1	-	TRBV2	-	TGTGCCAGCAGCTTCGAAGGAGGGGCTAGCTACAATGAGCAGTTCTTC	CASSFEGGASYNEQFF
TRBJ2-2	TRBD1	TRBV19	once	TGTGCCAGTAGACCCCGAGGGACAGGGGCCACCGCGGAGGTTTTTTTT	CASRPRGTGATAEVFF
TRBJ2-1	-	TRBV7-3	-	TGTGCCAGCAGCTTAGGACTGAGCTCCTACAATGAGCAGTTCTTC	CASSLGLSSYNEQFF
TRBJ2-5	TRBD2	TRBV19	-	TGTGCCAGTACCCCCCAGGAGACTAGCGGGATGCCCCCGCAGACCCAGTACTTC	CASTPQETSGMPPQTQYF
TRBJ2-7	TRBD1	TRBV30	-	TGTGCCTGGAAAAATCCGGGACAGGGAGGGTACGAGCAGTACTTC	CAWKNPGQGGYEQYF
TRBJ2-7	TRBD1	TRBV15	-	TGTGCCACCAGCAGCGACAGGGGTTCCTACGAGCAGTACTTC	CATSSDRGSYEQYF
TRBJ1-2	-	TRBV6-5	-	TGTGCCAGCAGGTTAAAGGGGTCGGACGGCTACACCTTC	CASRLKGSDGYTF
TRBJ2-5	TRBD2	TRBV2	-	TGTGCCAGCAGTGGTCCTAGCGGGGAAGAGACCCAGTACTTC	CASSGPSGEETQYF
TRBJ2-7	-	TRBV4-1	-	TGCGCCAGCAGCCAAGATGGCAGGGGGGCGCACGAGCAGTACTTC	CASSQDGRGAHEQYF
TRBJ1-5	TRBD1	TRBV2	-	TGTGCCAGCAGAGGGGGACAGGGGGCGAATCAGCCCCAGCATTTT	CASRGGQGANQPQHF
TRBJ2-1	-	TRBV27	-	TGTGCCAGCAGTCAGCTGGGACACAGCTCCTACAATGAGCAGTTCTTC	CASSQLGHSSYNEQFF
TRBJ2-1	TRBD2	TRBV3-1/TRBV3-2	once	TGTGCCAGCAGCAGCGGGACTAGCGGGAGGGCCCGGAATGAGCAGTTCTTC	CASSSGTSGRARNEQFF
TRBJ1-2	-	TRBV12-3/TRBV12-4	-	TGTGCCAGCCGAATCACAGGGATGCATGGCTACACCTTC	CASRITGMHGYTF
TRBJ2-7	-	TRBV11-2	-	TGTGCCAGCAGCTTAGGACTAGGGAGTGAGCAGTACTTC	CASSLGLGSEQYF
TRBJ2-7	TRBD2	TRBV6-2/TRBV6-3	few	TGTGCCAGCAGTTTCTCCCGTAGCGGGAGCTACGAGCAGTACTTC	CASSFSRSGSYEQYF